One and the same sample provided the 13 T cell receptor beta chains below, sequenced in a study of T cells in Graves' hyperthyroidism and ophthalmopathy. Amplification of TCR beta CDR3 regions used RNA as the template. An initial round of RT-PCR targeting the TCR CDR3 relied on the HTBI primer set. TCRdb passed the multiplex PCR reads through MiXCR, listing each CDR3 protein once. Among about 520,000 distinct CDR3 sequences, approximately 25% were seen once, and the ten largest hold around 11%. Input material: blood. The receptor set was obtained from a young woman with Graves' ophthalmopathy.

The rearrangement links TRBV7-8 to TRBJ2-5, with a possible D match to TRBD1 (5 bases). Trimming pared 5 bases from V and 2 bases from J, leaving 12 bases between. The CDR3 extends over 14 amino acids. In germline, CDR1 is SGHVS, CDR2 FQNEAQ. Here the CDR3 reads CASSLGVAQETQYF. CDR3 DNA sequence: TGTGCCAGCAGCCTAGGGGTAGCACAAGAGACCCAGTACTTC. The full variable domain, its missing parts supplied by reference TRBV7-8 and TRBJ2-5, is GAGVSQSPRYKVAKRGQDVALRCDPISGHVSLFWYQQALGQGPEFLTYFQNEAQLDKSGLPSDRFFAERPEGSVSTLKIQRTQQEDSAVYLCASSLGVAQETQYFGPGTRLLVL.

This clonotype was observed many times. CDR3 loop: CASSELGRGHGYTF. In nucleotides, the CDR3 is TGTGCCAGCAGTGAATTGGGCAGGGGGCACGGCTACACCTTC. The J gene is TRBJ1-2, the V gene TRBV25-1; 8 positions match TRBD1. This CDR3 contains 14 residues. CDR1 is MGHDK, CDR2 SYGVNS, per germline. With 1 base clipped from V and 8 bases from J, the junction kept 6 bases outside the gene matches.

The chain employs TRBV20-1 and TRBJ1-1; perhaps TRBD1 as D (5 bases). The CDR3 consists of 14 residues. Germline-derived CDR1 and CDR2 are DFQATT and SNEGSKA (reference sequence). The ends were cut back, 0 bases at V and 6 bases at J, with 14 bases in the middle. The CDR3 sequence: CSARETDPNPEAFF. The CDR3 DNA sequence: TGCAGTGCTAGAGAGACAGACCCCAACCCTGAAGCTTTCTTT.

This clonotype was seen repeatedly, ten times or more. The chain uses TRBV29-1 and TRBJ1-5, with a tentative D call TRBD1 (5 bases). Trimming took off 5 bases at V and 2 bases at J, with 13 bases between the two ends. CDR1 is SQVTM, CDR2 ANQGSEA, per germline. The CDR3 covers 14 residues. The CDR3 sequence: CSVQLVGGNQPQHF. Here the CDR3 DNA reads TGCAGCGTTCAACTTGTAGGGGGCAATCAGCCCCAGCATTTT.

Turning to this clonotype: It is likely a read error, because the conserved phenylalanine at the end of the CDR3 is missing. The chain links TRBV20-1 to TRBJ1-5; D call uncertain. There are 13 residues in the CDR3. The germline V gene encodes CDR1 DFQATT and CDR2 SNEGSKA (reference sequence). Trimming stripped 6 bases from V and 2 bases from J, with 11 bases between. This CDR3 is CSAGGKGNQPQHY. In DNA, the CDR3 is TGCAGTGCAGGCGGGAAGGGCAATCAGCCCCAGCATTAT.

The J gene is TRBJ1-2, the V gene TRBV4-2, with TRBD1 identical over 10 bases. With 4 bases clipped from V and 0 bases from J, the junction kept 8 bases outside the gene matches. The V gene's germline CDR1 is LGHNA and CDR2 YNFKEQ. This CDR3 is built from 17 residues. The CDR3 spells CASSRGQGKSSNYGYTF. In DNA form, the CDR3 reads TGTGCCAGCAGCCGGGGACAGGGGAAGTCCTCTAACTATGGCTACACCTTC.

This clonotype was seen many times. V usage is TRBV7-3 and J usage is TRBJ1-1; 7 bases agree with TRBD1. The CDR3 spans 14 residues. V was clipped by 8 bases and J by 0 bases; unmatched bases: 6. Germline loops: CDR1 SGHTA, CDR2 FQGTGA. CDR3 residues: CASRDSNMNTEAFF. The CDR3 region has the DNA TGTGCCAGCCGGGACAGTAATATGAACACTGAAGCTTTCTTT.

This clonotype appeared a few times. One end of the junction varies from germline; a read error may be responsible. Here the CDR3 DNA reads TGTGCCAGCAGTTTGGATGCTATTAGCCATCAGCCCCAGCATTTT. Translation: CASSLDAISHQPQHF. The chain has TRBV11-3 and TRBJ1-5; D ambiguous. Per germline, CDR1 SGHNT and CDR2 YENEEA. CDR3 length: 15 amino acids.

This clonotype was recorded many times. The gene calls are TRBV30 and TRBJ2-7; 7 bases line up with TRBD1. This CDR3 has 12 residues. In germline, CDR1 is GTSNPN, CDR2 SVGIG (reference sequence). V lost 2 bases to trimming and J lost 4 bases; unmatched junction nucleotides: 2. CDR3 in DNA: TGTGCCTGGAGTTTACAGGGGTACGAGCAGTACTTC. Translation: CAWSLQGYEQYF.

This clonotype showed up just a few times. The V gene is TRBV11-1, the J gene TRBJ2-7; D may match TRBD1 or TRBD2 (5 bases each). Germline CDR1 is SGHAT and CDR2 is FQDESV (reference sequence). The length of the CDR3 is 16 residues. V lost 3 bases, J lost 3 bases, and 18 bases lay in between. Written as DNA, the CDR3 is TGTGCCAGCAGCTTGGGTAGGGACGGCGCCTTCTACGAGCAGTACTTC. Its translation: CASSLGRDGAFYEQYF.

This clonotype was counted at least ten times. J is TRBJ1-1 and V is TRBV6-1; D possibly corresponds to TRBD1 (5 bases). The CDR3 loop spans 14 amino acids. Looked up from germline, CDR1 is MNHNS and CDR2 is SASEGT. V was pared by 1 base and J by 2 bases, with 8 bases between. The CDR3 coding sequence is TGTGCCAGCAGTGAAGAGGGGTTAAACACTGAAGCTTTCTTT. It translates to CASSEEGLNTEAFF.

This chain links TRBV6-1 with TRBJ2-5; D is undetermined. The CDR3 contains 13 residues. Germline V gene sequence: CDR1 MNHNS, CDR2 SASEGT. V lost 8 bases and J 1 base, leaving 11 bases between the germline ends. CDR3 nucleotides: TGTGCCAGCCGGAGACGGGTCCAAGAGACCCAGTACTTC. It yields the protein CASRRRVQETQYF.

This clonotype was found many times. The V and J genes are TRBV7-9 and TRBJ1-1; possible D gene TRBD1, 6 bases. There are 15 residues in the CDR3. V shed 5 bases and J shed 0 bases, with 13 bases lying between them. Germline V gene data show CDR1 as SEHNR and CDR2 as FQNEAQ (reference sequence). CDR3 amino acids: CASSTHRDMNTEAFF. As DNA, the CDR3 is TGTGCCAGCAGCACACACAGGGACATGAACACTGAAGCTTTCTTT.